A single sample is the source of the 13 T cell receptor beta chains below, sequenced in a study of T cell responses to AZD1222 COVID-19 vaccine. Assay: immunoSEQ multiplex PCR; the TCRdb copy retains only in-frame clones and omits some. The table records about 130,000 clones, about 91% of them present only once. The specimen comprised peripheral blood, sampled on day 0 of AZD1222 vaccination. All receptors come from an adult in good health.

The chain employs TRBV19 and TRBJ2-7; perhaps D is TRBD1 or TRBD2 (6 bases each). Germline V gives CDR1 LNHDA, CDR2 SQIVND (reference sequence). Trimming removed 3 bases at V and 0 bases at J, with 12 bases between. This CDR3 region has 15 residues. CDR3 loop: CASSIGGGYSYEQYF. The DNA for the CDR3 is TGTGCCAGTAGTATTGGAGGGGGTTACTCCTACGAGCAGTACTTC.

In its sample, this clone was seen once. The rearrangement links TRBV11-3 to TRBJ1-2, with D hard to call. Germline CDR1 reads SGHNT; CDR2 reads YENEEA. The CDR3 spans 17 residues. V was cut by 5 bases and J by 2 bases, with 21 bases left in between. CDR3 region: CASSSGKDARMNYGYTF. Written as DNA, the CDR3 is TGTGCCAGCAGCAGCGGGAAAGACGCCAGGATGAACTATGGCTACACCTTC.

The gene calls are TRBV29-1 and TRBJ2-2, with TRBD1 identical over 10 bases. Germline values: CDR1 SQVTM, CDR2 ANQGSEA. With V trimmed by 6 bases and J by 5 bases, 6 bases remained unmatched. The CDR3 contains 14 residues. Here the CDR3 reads CSVRDRGFTGELFF. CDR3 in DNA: TGCAGCGTCCGGGACAGGGGTTTTACCGGGGAGCTGTTTTTT.

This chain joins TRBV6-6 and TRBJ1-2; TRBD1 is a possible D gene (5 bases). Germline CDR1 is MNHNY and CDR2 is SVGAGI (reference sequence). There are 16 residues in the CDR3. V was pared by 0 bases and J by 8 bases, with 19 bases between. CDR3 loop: CASSYSYRGDSGGYTF. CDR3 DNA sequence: TGTGCCAGCAGTTACTCGTATCGGGGGGATTCTGGCGGCTACACCTTC.

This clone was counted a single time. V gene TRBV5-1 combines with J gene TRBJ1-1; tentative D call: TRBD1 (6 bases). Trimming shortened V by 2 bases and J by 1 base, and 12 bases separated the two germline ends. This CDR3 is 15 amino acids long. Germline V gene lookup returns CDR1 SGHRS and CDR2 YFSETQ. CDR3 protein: CASSFSGGGNTEAFF. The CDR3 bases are TGCGCCAGCAGCTTCTCCGGGGGCGGGAACACTGAAGCTTTCTTT.

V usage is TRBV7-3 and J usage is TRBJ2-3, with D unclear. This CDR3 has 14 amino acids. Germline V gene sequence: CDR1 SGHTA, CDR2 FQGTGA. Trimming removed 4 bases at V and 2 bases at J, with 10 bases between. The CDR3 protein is CASSSLTDTDTQYF. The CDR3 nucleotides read TGTGCCAGCAGCTCCCTAACCGACACAGATACGCAGTATTTT. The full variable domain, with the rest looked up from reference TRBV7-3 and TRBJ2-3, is GAGVSQTPSNKVTEKGKYVELRCDPISGHTALYWYRQSLGQGPEFLIYFQGTGAADDSGLPNDRFFAVRPEGSVSTLKIQRTERGDSAVYLCASSSLTDTDTQYFGPGTRLTVL.

CDR3 nucleotide sequence: TGTGCCAGCAGCTTATATGGTCACCAAGAGACCCAGTACTTC. Translating it yields CASSLYGHQETQYF. This chain connects TRBV7-3 to TRBJ2-5; D gene uncertain. This CDR3 is 14 amino acids long. Germline V gene sequence: CDR1 SGHTA, CDR2 FQGTGA. The V end was cut by 2 bases, the J end by 0 bases, with 7 bases between.

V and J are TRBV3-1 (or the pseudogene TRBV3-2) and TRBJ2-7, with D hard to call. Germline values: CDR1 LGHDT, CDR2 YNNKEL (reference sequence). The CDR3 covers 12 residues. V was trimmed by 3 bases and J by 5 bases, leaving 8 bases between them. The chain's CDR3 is CASSQRINEQYF. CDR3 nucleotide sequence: TGTGCCAGCAGCCAGCGGATAAACGAGCAGTACTTC.

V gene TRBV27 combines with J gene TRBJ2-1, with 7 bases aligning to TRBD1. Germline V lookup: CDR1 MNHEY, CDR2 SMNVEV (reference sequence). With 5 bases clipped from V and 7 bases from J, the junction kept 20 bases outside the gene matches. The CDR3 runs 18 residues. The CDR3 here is CASSLPSRGQGSTNEQFF. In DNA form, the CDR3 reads TGTGCCAGCAGTCTACCCTCTAGGGGGCAGGGGTCAACGAATGAGCAGTTCTTC.

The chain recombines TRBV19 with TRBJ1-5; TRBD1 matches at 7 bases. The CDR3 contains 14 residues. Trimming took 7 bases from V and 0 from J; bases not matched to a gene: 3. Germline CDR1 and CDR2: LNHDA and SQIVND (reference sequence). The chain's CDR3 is CASMGQYSNQPQHF. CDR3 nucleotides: TGTGCCAGTATGGGACAGTATAGCAATCAGCCCCAGCATTTT. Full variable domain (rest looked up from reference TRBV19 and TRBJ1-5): DGGITQSPKYLFRKEGQNVTLSCEQNLNHDAMYWYRQDPGQGLRLIYYSQIVNDFQKGDIAEGYSVSREKKESFPLTVTSAQKNPTAFYLCASMGQYSNQPQHFGDGTRLSIL.

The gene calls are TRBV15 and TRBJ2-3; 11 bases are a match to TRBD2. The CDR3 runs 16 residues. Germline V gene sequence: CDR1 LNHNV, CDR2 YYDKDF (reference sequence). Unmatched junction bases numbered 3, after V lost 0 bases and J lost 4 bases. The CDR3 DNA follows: TGTGCCACCAGCAGAGACCTAGCGGGGGGCTCAGATACGCAGTATTTT. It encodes CATSRDLAGGSDTQYF.

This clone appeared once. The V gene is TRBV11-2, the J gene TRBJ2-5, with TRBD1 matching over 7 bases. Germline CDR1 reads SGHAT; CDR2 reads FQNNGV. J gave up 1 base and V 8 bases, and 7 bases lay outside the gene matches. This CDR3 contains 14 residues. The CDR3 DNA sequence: TGTGCCAGCCGCGAGGGACAGCCCCAAGAGACCCAGTACTTC. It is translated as CASREGQPQETQYF.

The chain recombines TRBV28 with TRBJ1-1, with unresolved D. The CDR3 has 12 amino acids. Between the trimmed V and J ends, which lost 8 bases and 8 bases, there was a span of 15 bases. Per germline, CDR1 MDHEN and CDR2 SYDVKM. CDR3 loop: CASQTPRREAFF. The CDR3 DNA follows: TGTGCCAGCCAGACCCCCCGGCGGGAAGCTTTCTTT.